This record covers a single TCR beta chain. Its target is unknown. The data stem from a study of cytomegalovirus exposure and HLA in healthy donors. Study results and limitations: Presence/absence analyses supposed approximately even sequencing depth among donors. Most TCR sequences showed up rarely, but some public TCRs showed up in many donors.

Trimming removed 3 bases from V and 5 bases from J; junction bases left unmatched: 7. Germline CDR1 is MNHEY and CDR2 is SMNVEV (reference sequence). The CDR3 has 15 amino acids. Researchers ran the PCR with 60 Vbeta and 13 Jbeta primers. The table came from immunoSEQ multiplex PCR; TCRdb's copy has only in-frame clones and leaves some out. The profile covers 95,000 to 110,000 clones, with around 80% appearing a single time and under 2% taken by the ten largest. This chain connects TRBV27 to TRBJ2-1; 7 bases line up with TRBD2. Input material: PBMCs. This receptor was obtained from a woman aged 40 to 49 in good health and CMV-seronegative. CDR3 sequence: CASSFWRETDNEQFF. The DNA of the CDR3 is TGTGCCAGCAGTTTCTGGCGGGAGACCGACAATGAGCAGTTCTTC.